A single sample gave rise to the 2 T cell receptor beta chains below, sequenced in a study of tumor and adjacent non-tumor tissue in lung cancer. A modified ARM-PCR protocol with three rounds of nested PCR amplified TCRbeta. TCRdb passed the multiplex PCR reads through MiXCR, listing each CDR3 protein once. The data contain under 150,000 distinct CDR3 sequences, approximately 70% of them singletons. The template was RNA from unsorted bulk tissue. Specimen: lung tumor tissue. All receptors come from a man in his sixties with small cell lung cancer.

About this clonotype itself: Given a much more abundant clone one base away, this may be a read error. The chain links TRBV29-1 to TRBJ1-1, with 11 positions matching TRBD1. This CDR3 comprises 14 residues. Per the germline V gene, CDR1 is SQVTM and CDR2 is ANQGSEA. CDR3 sequence reads: CSVWDRGWDTKAFF. CDR3 sequence (DNA): TGCAGCGTTTGGGACAGGGGGTGGGACACTAAAGCTTTCTTT.

This clonotype came up a few times. The rearrangement joins TRBV7-3 to TRBJ2-7, with 12 bases fitting TRBD2. V was clipped by 5 bases and J by 5 bases; unmatched bases: 7. The germline CDR1 and CDR2 sequences are SGHTA and FQGTGA. This CDR3 has 15 amino acids. In DNA, the CDR3 is TGTGCCAGCAGCCCCCTAGCGGGAGGGCCGAACGAGCAGTACTTC. It translates to CASSPLAGGPNEQYF.